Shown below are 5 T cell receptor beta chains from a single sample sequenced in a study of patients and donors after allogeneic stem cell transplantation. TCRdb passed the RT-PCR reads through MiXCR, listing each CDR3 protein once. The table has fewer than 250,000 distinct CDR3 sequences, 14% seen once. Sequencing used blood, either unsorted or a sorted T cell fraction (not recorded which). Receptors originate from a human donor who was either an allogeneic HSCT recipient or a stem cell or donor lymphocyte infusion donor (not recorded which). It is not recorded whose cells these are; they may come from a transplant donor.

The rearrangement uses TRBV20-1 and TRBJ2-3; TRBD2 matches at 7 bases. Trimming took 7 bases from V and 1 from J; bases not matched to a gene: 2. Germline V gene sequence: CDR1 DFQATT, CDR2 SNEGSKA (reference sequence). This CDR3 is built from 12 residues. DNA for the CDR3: TGCAGTGGGGGGGGGGGCACAGATACGCAGTATTTT. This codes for CSGGGGTDTQYF.

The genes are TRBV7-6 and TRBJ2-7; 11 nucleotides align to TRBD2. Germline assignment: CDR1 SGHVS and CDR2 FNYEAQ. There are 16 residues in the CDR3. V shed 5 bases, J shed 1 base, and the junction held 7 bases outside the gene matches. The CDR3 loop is CASSPITSGSSYEQYF. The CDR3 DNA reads TGTGCCAGCAGCCCCATTACTAGCGGGAGTTCCTACGAGCAGTACTTC.

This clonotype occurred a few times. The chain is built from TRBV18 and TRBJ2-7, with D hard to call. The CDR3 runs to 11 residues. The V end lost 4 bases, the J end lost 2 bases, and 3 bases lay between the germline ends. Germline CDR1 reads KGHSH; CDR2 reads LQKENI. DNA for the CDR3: TGTGCCAGCTCACGGGCCTACGAGCAGTACTTC. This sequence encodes CASSRAYEQYF. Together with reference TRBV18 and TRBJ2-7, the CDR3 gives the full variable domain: NAGVMQNPRHLVRRRGQEARLRCSPMKGHSHVYWYRQLPEEGLKFMVYLQKENIIDESGMPKERFSAEFPKEGPSILRIQQVVRGDSAAYFCASSRAYEQYFGPGTRLTVT.

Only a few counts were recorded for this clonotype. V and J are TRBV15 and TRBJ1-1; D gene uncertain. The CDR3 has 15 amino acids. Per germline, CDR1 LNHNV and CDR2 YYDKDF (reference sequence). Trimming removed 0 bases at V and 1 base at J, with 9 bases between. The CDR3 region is CATSREAAGNTEAFF. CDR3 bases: TGTGCCACCAGCAGAGAAGCGGCGGGGAACACTGAAGCTTTCTTT.

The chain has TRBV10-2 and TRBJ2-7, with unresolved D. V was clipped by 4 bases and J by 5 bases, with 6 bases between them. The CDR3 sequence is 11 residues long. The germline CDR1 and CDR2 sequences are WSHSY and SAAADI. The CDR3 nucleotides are TGCGCCAGCAGTGTATTAGACGAGCAGTACTTC. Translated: CASSVLDEQYF.